These 5 T cell receptor beta chains were sequenced from one sample in a study of CD8 T cells in Susac syndrome. Reverse transcription of about 0.5 to 1 ug RNA used random hexamers. MiXCR, applied by TCRdb to the immunoSEQ multiplex PCR reads, yields one record per CDR3 protein. The data contain 150,000 to 200,000 distinct CDR3 sequences, 85% to 95% of them seen just once; the ten biggest clones take up roughly 0.12%. Sequenced input: CD4+ T cells from PBMCs. The source is a human donor with Susac syndrome.

This chain connects TRBV3-1 to TRBJ2-7; D unclear. Germline CDR1 LGHDT, CDR2 YNNKEL (reference sequence). V was pared by 0 bases and J by 0 bases, with 12 bases between. The length of the CDR3 is 16 residues. DNA of the CDR3: TGTGCCAGCAGCCAAGACCGGCCGTATCCCTCCTACGAGCAGTACTTC. It is translated as CASSQDRPYPSYEQYF.

The sample holds one count of this clonotype. Here the CDR3 DNA reads TGCAGCGTAATGCAATTGCGTGGGGCCAACGTCCTGACTTTC. It encodes CSVMQLRGANVLTF. This chain connects TRBV29-1 to TRBJ2-6, with D uncertain. V shed 6 bases and J shed 3 bases, with 12 bases lying between them. This CDR3 contains 14 residues. Germline-derived CDR1 and CDR2 are SQVTM and ANQGSEA. The whole variable domain, filled in from reference TRBV29-1 and TRBJ2-6, reads SAVISQKPSRDICQRGTSLTIQCQVDSQVTMMFWYRQQPGQSLTLIATANQGSEATYESGFVIDKFPISRPNLTFSTLTVSNMSPEDSSIYLCSVMQLRGANVLTFGAGSRLTVL.

The rearrangement uses TRBV4-2 and TRBJ1-2, with D possibly matching TRBD1 (6 bases). This CDR3 contains 14 residues. The V gene's germline CDR1 is LGHNA and CDR2 YNFKEQ. Trimming stripped 0 bases from V and 2 bases from J, with 7 bases between. The chain's CDR3 is CASSQDRGNYGYTF. The CDR3 DNA sequence: TGTGCCAGCAGCCAAGACAGGGGAAACTATGGCTACACCTTC.

This CDR3 is CSAAWDTEAFF. As DNA, the CDR3 is TGCAGTGCAGCCTGGGACACTGAAGCTTTCTTT. The chain employs TRBV20-1 and TRBJ1-1; D ambiguous. V was cut by 6 bases and J by 3 bases, with 8 bases left in between. The CDR3 contains 11 residues. Germline CDR1 DFQATT, CDR2 SNEGSKA (reference sequence).

The J gene is TRBJ2-7, the V gene TRBV7-3; TRBD2 aligns across 9 bases. Per the germline V gene, CDR1 is SGHTA and CDR2 is FQGTGA. The CDR3 runs to 14 residues. The junction had 0 bases not matched to a gene; V was cut back by 1 base and J by 2 bases. The CDR3 nucleotides are TGTGCCAGCAGCTTAATAGCGGGGGCCTACGAGCAGTACTTC. Amino acids: CASSLIAGAYEQYF. Together with reference TRBV7-3 and TRBJ2-7, the CDR3 gives the full variable domain: GAGVSQTPSNKVTEKGKYVELRCDPISGHTALYWYRQSLGQGPEFLIYFQGTGAADDSGLPNDRFFAVRPEGSVSTLKIQRTERGDSAVYLCASSLIAGAYEQYFGPGTRLTVT.